This paragraph reports one T cell receptor beta chain. Its antigen is still unknown. This entry is derived from a study of CD8 T cells in Susac syndrome. Study outcomes and limitations: The number of individuals included in the study's TCR sequencing and HLA analysis was acknowledged as relatively small.

Sequencing of TCR beta drew on CD8+ and CD4+ T cells from blood. The multiple sclerosis control group comprised treatment-naive patients with stable or active relapsing-remitting disease. The trim removed 2 bases at V and 2 bases at J, leaving 4 bases unmatched. This CDR3 has 15 residues. From germline, CDR1 is SGHRS and CDR2 YFSETQ. Reverse transcription of roughly 0.5 to 1 ug RNA was carried out with random hexamers. Amplification of the TCR beta CDR3 was carried out by immunoSEQ multiplex PCR, which spanned a total of 54 Vbeta and 13 Jbeta segments. TCRdb fed the immunoSEQ multiplex PCR reads into MiXCR, producing one record per CDR3 protein. The repertoire holds a few hundred thousand distinct CDR3 sequences, with about 91% as singletons.

The J gene is TRBJ2-1, the V gene TRBV5-1; 7 nucleotides agree with TRBD2. Material: CD4+ T cells from PBMCs. This clonotype was sampled from a human donor with multiple sclerosis. The CDR3: CASSLAGSAYNEQFF. For the CDR3, the DNA is TGCGCCAGCAGCTTAGCGGGAAGCGCCTACAATGAGCAGTTCTTC. The full variable domain, rest sourced from reference TRBV5-1 and TRBJ2-1, is KAGVTQTPRYLIKTRGQQVTLSCSPISGHRSVSWYQQTPGQGLQFLFEYFSETQRNKGNFPGRFSGRQFSNSRSEMNVSTLELGDSALYLCASSLAGSAYNEQFFGPGTRLTVL.